The 2 T cell receptor beta chains below come from one sample, sequenced in a study of T cell repertoires in cytomegalovirus infection. Antigens of these TCRs are unknown. Each CDR3 protein gets one entry after TCRdb re-called the reads with MiXCR. This sample yields fewer than 650,000 distinct CDR3 sequences, of which 35% to 50% are seen a single time; about 46% belongs to the top ten. The source was cultured PBMCs, collected from culture after CMV antigen stimulation. The receptors stem from a human donor in good health (CMV status not recorded). Some clones in this sample may be carry-over from other donors' samples.

This clonotype occurred a few times. The genes are TRBV12-3 or TRBV12-4 and TRBJ2-1; 9 bases are shared with TRBD1. V lost 5 bases and J lost 7; bases outside the gene matches: 3. The CDR3 extends over 13 amino acids. The CDR3 loop reads CASSTGGFNEQFF. The CDR3, as DNA: TGTGCCAGCAGTACAGGGGGCTTTAATGAGCAGTTCTTC.

This chain joins TRBV5-5 and TRBJ1-1; 7 bases align to TRBD1. V gave up 4 bases and J gave up 0 bases; unmatched junction bases: 6. This CDR3 is 15 amino acids long. CDR1 is SGHKS, CDR2 YYEKEE, per germline (reference sequence). CDR3: CASSATTGMNTEAFF. The CDR3 DNA follows: TGTGCCAGCAGCGCAACGACAGGGATGAACACTGAAGCTTTCTTT.